This TCR beta chain stems from a study of blood T cell repertoires in COVID-19. Turning to the study itself: PBMCs, B-cell-depleted T cells, or T cells provided the cDNA or gDNA that made up the material.

In terms of age and location, participants ranged from roughly 18 to 90 years and lived in approximately 24 US areas. Participant reports of clinical history set cohort assignment. The CDR3 runs 13 residues. V shed 7 bases and J 6 bases; nucleotides not matched to a gene: 4. Germline V gene sequence: CDR1 SNHLY, CDR2 FYNNEI. Per the original methods: Reference gene primer amplification yielded estimated nucleated cell counts. The assay was immunoSEQ multiplex PCR, and TCRdb's table has in-frame clones only and misses some. V and J calls and clone size follow that table, whereas D and trimming were derived from the DNA. The data show about 400,000 clones, just under 90% seen once.

The V call is TRBV2, the J call TRBJ1-4; TRBD1 matches 8 bases. The sequenced material came from PBMCs or T cells enriched from blood (not recorded which). The clonotype was recovered from a woman aged 25 to 39 who had recovered from COVID-19. The CDR3, as DNA: TGTGCCAGCACCTTGGACAGGGATGAAAAACTGTTTTTT. As protein: CASTLDRDEKLFF.